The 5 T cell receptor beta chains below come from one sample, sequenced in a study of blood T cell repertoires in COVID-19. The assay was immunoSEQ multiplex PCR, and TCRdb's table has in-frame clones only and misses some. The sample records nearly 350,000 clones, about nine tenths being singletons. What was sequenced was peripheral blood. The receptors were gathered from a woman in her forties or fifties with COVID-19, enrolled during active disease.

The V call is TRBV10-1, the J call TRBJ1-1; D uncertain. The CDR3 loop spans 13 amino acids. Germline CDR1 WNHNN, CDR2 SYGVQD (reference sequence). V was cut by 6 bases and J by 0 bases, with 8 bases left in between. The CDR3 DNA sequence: TGCGCCAGCAGATACGAGGTGAACACTGAAGCTTTCTTT. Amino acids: CASRYEVNTEAFF.

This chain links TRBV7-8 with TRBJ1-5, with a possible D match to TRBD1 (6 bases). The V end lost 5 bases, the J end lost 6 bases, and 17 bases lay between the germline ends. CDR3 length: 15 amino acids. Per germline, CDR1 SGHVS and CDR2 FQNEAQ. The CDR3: CASSRDKGGTQPQHF. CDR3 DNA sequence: TGTGCCAGCAGCCGGGACAAAGGGGGAACTCAGCCCCAGCATTTT.

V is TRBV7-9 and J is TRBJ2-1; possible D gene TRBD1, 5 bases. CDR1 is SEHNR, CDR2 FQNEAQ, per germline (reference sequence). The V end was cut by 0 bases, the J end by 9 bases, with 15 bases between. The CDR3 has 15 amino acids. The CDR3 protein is CASSLAGLYLVEQFF. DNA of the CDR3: TGTGCCAGCAGCTTAGCGGGGCTTTATCTTGTTGAGCAGTTCTTC. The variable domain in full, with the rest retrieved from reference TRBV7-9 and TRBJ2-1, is DTGVSQNPRHKITKRGQNVTFRCDPISEHNRLYWYRQTLGQGPEFLTYFQNEAQLEKSRLLSDRFSAERPKGSFSTLEIQRTEQGDSAMYLCASSLAGLYLVEQFFGPGTRLTVL.

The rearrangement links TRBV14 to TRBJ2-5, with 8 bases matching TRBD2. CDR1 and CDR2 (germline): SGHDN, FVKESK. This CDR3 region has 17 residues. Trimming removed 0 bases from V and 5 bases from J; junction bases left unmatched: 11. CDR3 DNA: TGTGCCAGCAGCCAAGATCTTGGAGGACTAGCTTTGGAGACCCAGTACTTC. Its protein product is CASSQDLGGLALETQYF. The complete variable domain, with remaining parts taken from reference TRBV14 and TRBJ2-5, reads EAGVTQFPSHSVIEKGQTVTLRCDPISGHDNLYWYRRVMGKEIKFLLHFVKESKQDESGMPNNRFLAERTGGTYSTLKVQPAELEDSGVYFCASSQDLGGLALETQYFGPGTRLLVL.

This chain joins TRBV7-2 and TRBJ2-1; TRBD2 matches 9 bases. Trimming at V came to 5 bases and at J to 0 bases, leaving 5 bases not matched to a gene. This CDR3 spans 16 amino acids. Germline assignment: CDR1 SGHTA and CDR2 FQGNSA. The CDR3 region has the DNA TGTGCCAGCAGCCCCCAACTAGCGGGCTCCTACAATGAGCAGTTCTTC. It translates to CASSPQLAGSYNEQFF.